This TCR beta chain came from a study of early T cells in non-severe SARS-CoV-2 infection. Study at large: RNA in bulk from unsorted whole blood was sequenced, and chains were unpaired.

The study, taken as a whole, reports: Lookups in VDJdb leaned toward anti-spike CD8 responses and missed private and CD4 specificities.

Individual cDNA molecules carried attached unique molecular identifiers. TCRdb reprocessed the 5' RACE reads via MiXCR and lists one record per CDR3 protein. The data hold roughly 52,000 distinct CDR3 sequences, with around 8% observed a single time. Germline V gene lookup returns CDR1 MNHNS and CDR2 SASEGT. Unmatched junction bases numbered 3, after V lost 6 bases and J lost 2 bases. The CDR3 loop spans 13 amino acids. Ten or more counts support this clonotype. Antigen: not known. Sequencing input: whole blood. This clonotype was obtained from an adult who was a healthcare worker with PCR-confirmed SARS-CoV-2 infection or an uninfected control (not recorded which). V usage is TRBV6-1 and J usage is TRBJ2-7; 8 nucleotides match TRBD1. The CDR3: CASSRDRPYEQYF. As DNA, the CDR3 is TGTGCCAGCAGCCGGGACAGGCCCTACGAGCAGTACTTC.